Given below is one T cell receptor (beta chain) in context. Its target is not known. These data originate in a study of OX40 agonist ivuxolimab in advanced cancers. The wider study: Patients were roughly 83% male with ages roughly 20 to 80, mean 60.

V shed 8 bases and J shed 11 bases, with 23 bases lying between them. The CDR3 runs 14 residues. The germline CDR1 and CDR2 sequences are MGHDK and SYGVNS. Study-wide findings and caveats: Partly responding patients at 0.1-3.0 mg/kg showed some of the smallest clonal expansion. Normalized T-cell clonal expansion was also low in some nonresponders. CD4+ T cells averaged fewer expanded clones than CD8+ T cells.

Repertoires were generated with immunoSEQ multiplex PCR, while TCRdb's copy carries only in-frame clones and drops some. The sample gives around 75,000 clones, roughly nine tenths of which show up once; around 2.5% is in the top ten. The TCR originated in an adult with an advanced solid tumor such as melanoma, head and neck, liver or kidney cancer. The sample here was CD4+ or CD8+ T cells sorted from blood, taken in a trial of the OX40 agonist ivuxolimab. This sequence joins TRBV25-1 and TRBJ2-3, with D perhaps given as TRBD1 or TRBD2 (5 bases each). The CDR3 loop reads CASGPGPYFWGQYF. Written as DNA, the CDR3 is TGTGCCAGCGGTCCGGGACCATACTTTTGGGGGCAGTATTTT.